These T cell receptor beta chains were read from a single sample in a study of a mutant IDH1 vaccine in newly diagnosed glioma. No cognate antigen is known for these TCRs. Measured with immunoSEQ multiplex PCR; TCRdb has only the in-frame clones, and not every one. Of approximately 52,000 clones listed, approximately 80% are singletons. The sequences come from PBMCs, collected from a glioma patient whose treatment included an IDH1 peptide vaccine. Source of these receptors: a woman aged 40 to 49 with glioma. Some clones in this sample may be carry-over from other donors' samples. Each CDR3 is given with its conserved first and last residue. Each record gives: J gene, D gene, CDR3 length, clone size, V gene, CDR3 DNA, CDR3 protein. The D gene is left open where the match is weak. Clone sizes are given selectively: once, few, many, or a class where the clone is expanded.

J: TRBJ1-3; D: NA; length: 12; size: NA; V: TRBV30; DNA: TGTGCCTGGGCCCGTTCTGGAAACACCATATATTTT; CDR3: CAWARSGNTIYF
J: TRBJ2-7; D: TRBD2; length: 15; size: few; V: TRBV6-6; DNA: TGTGCCAGCAGTAAAGGGACTAGCGGGAGTTACGAGCAGTACTTC; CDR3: CASSKGTSGSYEQYF
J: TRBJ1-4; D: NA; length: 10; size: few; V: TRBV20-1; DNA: TGCAGGTACCCTAATGAAAAACTGTTTTTT; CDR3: CRYPNEKLFF
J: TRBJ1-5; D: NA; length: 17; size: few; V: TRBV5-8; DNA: TGTGCCAGCAGCCCGGAGGAGGAATTGGGGCAATTTCAGCCCCAGCATTTT; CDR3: CASSPEEELGQFQPQHF
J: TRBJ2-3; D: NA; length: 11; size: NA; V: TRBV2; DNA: TGTGCCAGCACCCCCACAGATACGCAGTATTTT; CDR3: CASTPTDTQYF
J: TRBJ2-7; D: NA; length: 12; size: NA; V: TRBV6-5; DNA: TGTGCCAGCAGCCTAAACTTCTACGAGCAGTACTTC; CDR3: CASSLNFYEQYF
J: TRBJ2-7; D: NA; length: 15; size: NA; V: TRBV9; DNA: TGTGCCAGCAGCGTAGGTGGGGGGACCGCCTACGAGCAGTACTTC; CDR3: CASSVGGGTAYEQYF
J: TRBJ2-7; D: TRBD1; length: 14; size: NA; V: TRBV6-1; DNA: TGTGCCAGCACTACGGGGGACAGGGGCTACGAGCAGTACTTC; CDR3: CASTTGDRGYEQYF
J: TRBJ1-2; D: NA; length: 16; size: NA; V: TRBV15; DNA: TGTGCCACCAGCAGAGATATGGGAGGACAGATCTATGGCTACACCTTC; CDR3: CATSRDMGGQIYGYTF
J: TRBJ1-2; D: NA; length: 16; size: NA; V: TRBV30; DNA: TGTGCCTGGACTGGCGTGGGGCCGGGAACTTTCTATGGCTACACCTTC; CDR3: CAWTGVGPGTFYGYTF
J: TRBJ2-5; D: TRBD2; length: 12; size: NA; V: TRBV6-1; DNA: TGTGCCAGCAGTGTGCTAGCGGGTTCAGGGTACTTC; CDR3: CASSVLAGSGYF
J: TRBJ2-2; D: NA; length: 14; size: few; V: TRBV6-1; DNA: TGTGCCAGCAGGGACTTCGCGAACACCGGGGAGCTGTTTTTT; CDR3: CASRDFANTGELFF
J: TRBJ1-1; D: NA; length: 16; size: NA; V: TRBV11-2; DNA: TGTGCCAGCAGCTTAGGGGGGGCCTTTATGAACACTGAAGCTTCCTTT; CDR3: CASSLGGAFMNTEASF
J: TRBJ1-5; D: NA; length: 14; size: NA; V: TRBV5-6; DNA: TGTGCCAGCAACCTAGTCGGGGGGAATCAGCCCCAGCATTTT; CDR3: CASNLVGGNQPQHF
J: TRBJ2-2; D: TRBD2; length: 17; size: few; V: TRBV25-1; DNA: TGTGCCAGCAGTGATGGACTAGCGGGGGGGAACACCGGGGAGCTGTTTTTT; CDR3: CASSDGLAGGNTGELFF
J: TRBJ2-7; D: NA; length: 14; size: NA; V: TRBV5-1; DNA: TGCGCCAGCAGCTTGGTCGGCAACTCCTACGAGCAGTACTTC; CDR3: CASSLVGNSYEQYF
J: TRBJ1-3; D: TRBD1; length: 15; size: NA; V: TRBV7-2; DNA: TGTGCCAGCAGCTTAGGGACAGGGGGAGGAAACACCATATATTTT; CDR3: CASSLGTGGGNTIYF
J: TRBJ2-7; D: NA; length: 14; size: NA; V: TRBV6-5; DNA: TGTGCCAGCAGCCCCCGGGACTTCTCCTACGAGCAGTACTTC; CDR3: CASSPRDFSYEQYF
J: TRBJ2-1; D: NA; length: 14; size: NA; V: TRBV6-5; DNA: TGTGCCAGCAGTTACGGTTCGACCTACAATGAGCAGTTCTTC; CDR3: CASSYGSTYNEQFF
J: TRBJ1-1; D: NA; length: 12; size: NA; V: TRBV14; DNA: TGTGCCAGCAGCCATAGGAGCACTGAAGCTTTCTTT; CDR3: CASSHRSTEAFF
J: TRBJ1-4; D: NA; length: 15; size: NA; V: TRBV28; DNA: TGTGCCAGCAGTTTATCGACAGCAGGGAAGGAAAAACTGTTTTTT; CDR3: CASSLSTAGKEKLFF
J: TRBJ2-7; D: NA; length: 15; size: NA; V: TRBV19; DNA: TGTGCCAGTAGTTTCGGGGGAGGCGCTTACTACGAGCAGTACTTC; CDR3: CASSFGGGAYYEQYF
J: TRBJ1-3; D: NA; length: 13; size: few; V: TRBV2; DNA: TGTGCCAGCAGGCAAAACAGGGAAAACACCATATATTTT; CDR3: CASRQNRENTIYF
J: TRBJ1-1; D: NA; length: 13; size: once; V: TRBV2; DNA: TGTGCCTGCCCCCCGGGGGTCAACACTGAAGCTTTCTTT; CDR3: CACPPGVNTEAFF
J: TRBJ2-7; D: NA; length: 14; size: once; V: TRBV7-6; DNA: TGTGCCAGCAGCTTAGAAGGGCCCAAGGACGAGCAGTACTTC; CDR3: CASSLEGPKDEQYF
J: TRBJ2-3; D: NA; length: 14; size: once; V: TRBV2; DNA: TGTGCCAGCAGTGTCCTAGGGCCCCCAGATACGCAGTATTTT; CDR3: CASSVLGPPDTQYF
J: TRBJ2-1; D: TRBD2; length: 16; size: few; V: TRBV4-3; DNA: TGCGCCAGCAGCCAAGACGGAGCGGGGGGCCACAATGAGCAGTTCTTC; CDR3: CASSQDGAGGHNEQFF
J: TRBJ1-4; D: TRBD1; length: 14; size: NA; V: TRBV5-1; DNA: TGCGCCAGCGGATTTACAGGGGAGAATGAAAAACTGTTTTTT; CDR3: CASGFTGENEKLFF
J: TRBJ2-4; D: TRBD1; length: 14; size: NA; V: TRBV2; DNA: TGTGCCAGCAGCCGCGGGGACAGGGCGAAGCTAGAGTACTTC; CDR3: CASSRGDRAKLEYF
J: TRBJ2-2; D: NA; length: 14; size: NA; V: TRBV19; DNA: TGTGCCAGTAGTATAGGCGACCGGACGGGGGAGCTGTTTTTT; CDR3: CASSIGDRTGELFF
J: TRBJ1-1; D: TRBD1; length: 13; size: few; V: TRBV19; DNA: TGTGCCAGTAATCCGACAGGGCGGACTGAAGCTTTCTTT; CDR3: CASNPTGRTEAFF
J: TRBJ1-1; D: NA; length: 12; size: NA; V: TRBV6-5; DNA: TGTGCCAGCTCCGTTCCCGGGATTAAAGCTTTCTTT; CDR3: CASSVPGIKAFF
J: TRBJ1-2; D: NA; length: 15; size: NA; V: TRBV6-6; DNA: TGTGCCAGCAGCACCGCTACGGACGGTTTCTATGGCTACACCTTC; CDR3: CASSTATDGFYGYTF
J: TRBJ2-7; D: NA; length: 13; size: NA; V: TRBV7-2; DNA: TGTGCCAGCAGCTCCCCAGGGAGTTACGAGCAGTACTTC; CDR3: CASSSPGSYEQYF
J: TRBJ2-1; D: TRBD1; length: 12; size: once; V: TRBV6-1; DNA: TGTGCCAGCATGGCAGGGGGTCGGGGGCAGTTCTTC; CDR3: CASMAGGRGQFF
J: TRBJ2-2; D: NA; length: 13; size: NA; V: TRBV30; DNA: TGTGCCTGGACCCTACTTAACACCGGGGAGCTGTTTTTT; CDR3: CAWTLLNTGELFF
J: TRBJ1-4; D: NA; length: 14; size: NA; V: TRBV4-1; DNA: TGCGCCAGCAGCCAAGTTTCGGCTAATGAAAAACTGTTTTTT; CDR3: CASSQVSANEKLFF
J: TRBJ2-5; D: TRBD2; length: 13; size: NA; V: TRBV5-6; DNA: TGTGCCAGCGGGGGGGGGTCCGCGGAGACCCAGTACTTC; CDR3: CASGGGSAETQYF
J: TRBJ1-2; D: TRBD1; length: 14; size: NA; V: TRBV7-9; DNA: TGTGCCAGCAGCGGGACGGGGACAGCGGTTGGCTACACCTTC; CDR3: CASSGTGTAVGYTF
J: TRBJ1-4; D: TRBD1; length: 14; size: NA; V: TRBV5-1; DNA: TGCGCCAGCAGCTACCGGACAGGGGCCCAAAAACTGTTTTTT; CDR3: CASSYRTGAQKLFF
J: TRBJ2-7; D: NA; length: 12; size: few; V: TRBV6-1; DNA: TGTGCCAGCAGCAGGTCGACCTACGAGCAGTACTTC; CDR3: CASSRSTYEQYF
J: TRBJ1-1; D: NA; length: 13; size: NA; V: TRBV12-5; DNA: TGTGCTAGTGTAATAGGGGGGGGCACTGAAGCTTTCTTT; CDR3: CASVIGGGTEAFF
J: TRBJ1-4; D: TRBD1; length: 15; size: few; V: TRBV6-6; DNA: TGTGCCAGCAGCCCTGGACAGGGGCAGAATGAAAAACTGTTTTTT; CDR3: CASSPGQGQNEKLFF
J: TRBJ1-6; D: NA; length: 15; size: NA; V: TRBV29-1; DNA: TGCAGCGCTATTACCGGGGGACTATATAATTCACCCCTCCACTTT; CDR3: CSAITGGLYNSPLHF
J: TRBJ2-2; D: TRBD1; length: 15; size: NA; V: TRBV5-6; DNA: TGTGCCAGCAGCTTCGGGACAGTTAACACCGGGGAGCTGTTTTTT; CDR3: CASSFGTVNTGELFF
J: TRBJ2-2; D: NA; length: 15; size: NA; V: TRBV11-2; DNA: TGTGCCAGCAGCCCGGGACCGCCGGGGCCCGGGGAGCTGTTTTTT; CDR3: CASSPGPPGPGELFF
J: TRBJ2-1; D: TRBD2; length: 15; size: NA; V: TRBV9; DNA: TGTGCCAGCAGCGGAGAGACTAGCGGCCACAATGAGCAGTTCTTC; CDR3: CASSGETSGHNEQFF
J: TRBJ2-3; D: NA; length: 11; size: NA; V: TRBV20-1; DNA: TGCAGTGCTAGAGAGGGGAGAACGCAGTATTTT; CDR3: CSAREGRTQYF
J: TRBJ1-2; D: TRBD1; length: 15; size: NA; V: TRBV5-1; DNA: TGCGCCAGCAGCGATATAGGACAGGGGAACTATGGCTACACCTTC; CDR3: CASSDIGQGNYGYTF
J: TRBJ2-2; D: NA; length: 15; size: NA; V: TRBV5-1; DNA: TGCGCCAGCAGCTTGGCTGGGAAGAGCACCGGGGAGCTGTTTTTT; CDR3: CASSLAGKSTGELFF
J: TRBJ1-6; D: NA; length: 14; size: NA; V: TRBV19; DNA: TGTGCCAGTAGTAGGGACCCGGGCGTATGGGCCCTCCACTTT; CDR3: CASSRDPGVWALHF
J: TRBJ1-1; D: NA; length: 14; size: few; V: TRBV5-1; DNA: TGCGCCAGCAGCTCAGAAGGCCGACCACTTGGAGCTTTCTTT; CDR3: CASSSEGRPLGAFF
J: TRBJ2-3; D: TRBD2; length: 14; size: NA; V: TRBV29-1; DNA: TGCAGCGTTGACTGGCGGGGGGCCACAGATACGCAGTATTTT; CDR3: CSVDWRGATDTQYF
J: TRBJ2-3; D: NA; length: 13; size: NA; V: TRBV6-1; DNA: TGTGCCAGCACTGTGCTTCTCTCAGATACGCAGTATTTT; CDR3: CASTVLLSDTQYF
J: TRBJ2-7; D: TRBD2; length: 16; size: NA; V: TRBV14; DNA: TGTGCCAGCAGCCCACTGAGCGGGGGGTTGACCTACGAGCAGTACTTC; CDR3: CASSPLSGGLTYEQYF